This TCR beta chain was sequenced in a study of T cell changes during pregnancy in multiple sclerosis. This clone showed up just once. Sequencing used immunoSEQ multiplex PCR; TCRdb keeps in-frame clones, though not all of them. The top ten hold about 0.4% of the sample, which has tens of thousands of clones, approximately 94% seen once. The origin of this receptor is a female donor with multiple sclerosis, enrolled in a pregnancy study. Sample: CD4+ T cells from peripheral blood mononuclear cells, taken in the second trimester of pregnancy.

The CDR3 coding sequence is TGTGCCAGTATGAAGGAGACCGGGGAGCTGTTTTTT. This encodes CASMKETGELFF. This chain connects TRBV19 to TRBJ2-2; D remains unclear. Germline V gene lookup returns CDR1 LNHDA and CDR2 SQIVND (reference sequence). The CDR3 covers 12 residues. Between the trimmed V and J ends, which lost 7 bases and 5 bases, there was a span of 8 bases.